What follows are 21 T cell receptor beta chains derived from one specimen sequenced in a study of shared clonotypes between healthy human individuals. Clones were read by immunoSEQ multiplex PCR, and TCRdb kept only the in-frame ones, dropping some. Among over 2 million clones listed, 85% to 95% were seen once. The sample consisted of naive CD4+ T cells from PBMCs. The sample's subset: CD45RA+ positively selected. These receptors came from a man aged 18 to 30 in good health. Some clones in this sample may be carry-over from other donors' samples.

The chain couples TRBV30 to TRBJ1-1; D is ambiguous. Trimming removed 0 bases at V and 1 base at J, with 9 bases between. The germline CDR1 and CDR2 sequences are GTSNPN and SVGIG (reference sequence). CDR3 size: 14 residues. The CDR3 sequence: CAWSVTLGNTEAFF. The CDR3 region has the DNA TGTGCCTGGAGTGTGACACTCGGGAACACTGAAGCTTTCTTT.

The chain couples TRBV23-1 to TRBJ1-4; no reliable D call. TRBV23-1 belongs to the ORF category, with a function that is uncertain. Trimming left V 4 bases short and J 1 base short, with 10 bases between. The CDR3 loop spans 15 amino acids. CDR3: CASSRSCGTNEKLFF. The CDR3 DNA follows: TGCGCCAGCAGTCGGTCTTGCGGAACTAATGAAAAACTGTTTTTT.

The chain combines TRBV18 with TRBJ1-5; maybe TRBD1 (6 bases). Between the trimmed V and J ends, which lost 4 bases and 2 bases, there was a span of 15 bases. Germline values: CDR1 KGHSH, CDR2 LQKENI. The CDR3 is 16 residues long. The CDR3 is CASSRNQGIGNQPQHF. CDR3 nucleotides: TGTGCCAGCTCACGTAATCAGGGGATCGGCAATCAGCCCCAGCATTTT.

The rearrangement joins TRBV19 to TRBJ1-1, with D hard to call. Germline V lookup: CDR1 LNHDA, CDR2 SQIVND (reference sequence). Deletions cut 4 bases from V and 1 base from J, with 7 bases between. The CDR3 spans 13 residues. The CDR3 DNA follows: TGTGCCAGTAGTACCAGAGGGAACACTGAAGCTTTCTTT. It specifies CASSTRGNTEAFF.

V usage is TRBV27 and J usage is TRBJ2-3; no clear D. The CDR3 is 12 amino acids. Per the germline V gene, CDR1 is MNHEY and CDR2 is SMNVEV (reference sequence). V was clipped by 5 bases and J by 2 bases, with 5 bases between them. The DNA for the CDR3 is TGTGCCAGCAGTGGTTTCACAGATACGCAGTATTTT. Protein: CASSGFTDTQYF.

The chain uses TRBV2 and TRBJ2-5; TRBD2 agrees at 13 bases. J gave up 0 bases and V 5 bases, and 3 bases lay outside the gene matches. Germline-derived CDR1 and CDR2 are SNHLY and FYNNEI. The CDR3 spans 16 residues. CDR3 sequence reads: CASSLGLAGDQETQYF. DNA for the CDR3: TGTGCCAGCAGTTTAGGACTAGCGGGAGACCAAGAGACCCAGTACTTC.

In the case of this clone: A junction boundary mismatches the germline segment, possibly from a read error. The chain links TRBV19 to TRBJ1-4, with 10 bases matching TRBD1. CDR3 length: 13 residues. CDR1 and CDR2 from the germline V gene are LNHDA and SQIVND (reference sequence). The CDR3 DNA sequence: TGTGCCAGTAGTACCGACAGGGGGCGAGCCGTGGATTTT. Its translation: CASSTDRGRAVDF.

This chain links TRBV10-3 with TRBJ2-5; unclear D gene. From germline, CDR1 is ENHRY and CDR2 SYGVKD. This CDR3 comprises 13 residues. V was shortened by 4 bases and J by 2 bases, with 8 bases between the two germline ends. The CDR3 sequence: CAISASGQETQYF. CDR3 sequence (DNA): TGTGCCATCAGTGCCTCAGGTCAAGAGACCCAGTACTTC.

This clone was picked up a small number of times. Additional DNA sequences in this sample encode the identical CDR3. The chain recombines TRBV11-2 with TRBJ2-2; 7 bases are a match to TRBD1. The CDR3 length is 13 residues. Germline assignment: CDR1 SGHAT and CDR2 FQNNGV. With 6 bases clipped from V and 8 bases from J, the junction kept 6 bases outside the gene matches. As DNA, the CDR3 is TGTGCCAGCAGTCCCGACAGGGCGGGGGAGCTGTTTTTT. It codes for CASSPDRAGELFF.

The V call is TRBV6-5, the J call TRBJ2-6, with D unclear. CDR1 and CDR2 (germline): MNHEY, SVGAGI. Trimming cost V 7 bases and J 0 bases, with 10 bases left between them. The CDR3 runs 15 residues. This chain's CDR3 is CASNGRSSGANVLTF. The CDR3 region has the DNA TGTGCCAGCAATGGGCGGAGCTCTGGGGCCAACGTCCTGACTTTC.

On this clone itself: The same CDR3 arises from other DNA sequences in this sample as well. V and J are TRBV15 and TRBJ2-7; no definite D call. The CDR3 totals 13 residues. V lost 2 bases and J 0 bases, leaving 5 bases between the germline ends. Germline V lookup: CDR1 LNHNV, CDR2 YYDKDF (reference sequence). CDR3 region: CATSRLDSYEQYF. The CDR3, as DNA: TGTGCCACCAGCAGATTGGACTCCTACGAGCAGTACTTC.

The chain employs TRBV6-5 and TRBJ2-7; tentatively, D is TRBD2 (6 bases). Germline loops: CDR1 MNHEY, CDR2 SVGAGI. The CDR3 runs to 14 residues. V was clipped by 4 bases and J by 2 bases, with 12 bases between them. The CDR3 DNA reads as TGTGCCAGCAGTTCCGGGGGTCGGACCTACGAGCAGTACTTC. This codes for CASSSGGRTYEQYF.

The chain carries TRBV10-3 and TRBJ1-1, with D possibly being TRBD1 (6 bases). CDR3 length: 15 amino acids. Germline V gene lookup returns CDR1 ENHRY and CDR2 SYGVKD. V was clipped by 5 bases and J by 1 base, with 14 bases between them. The CDR3 coding sequence is TGTGCCATCAGTCAACAACGGGGACAGAACACTGAAGCTTTCTTT. It translates to CAISQQRGQNTEAFF.

J is TRBJ2-1 and V is TRBV7-8; 7 nucleotides align to TRBD2. Looked up from germline, CDR1 is SGHVS and CDR2 is FQNEAQ. The J segment lost 3 bases and the V segment lost 5 bases, leaving 7 bases of the junction unmatched. The CDR3 is made up of 15 amino acids. The CDR3 loop reads CASSTRDYIYNEQFF. CDR3 DNA: TGTGCCAGCAGCACCCGGGACTATATCTACAATGAGCAGTTCTTC.

The chain combines TRBV28 with TRBJ2-6; tentative D call: TRBD2 (5 bases). V lost 7 bases to trimming and J lost 1 base, with 8 bases between them. Germline CDR1 is MDHEN and CDR2 is SYDVKM. The CDR3 spans 14 residues. Written as DNA, the CDR3 is TGTGCCAGCATCCGGACTTCTGGGGCCAACGTCCTGACTTTC. Encoded protein: CASIRTSGANVLTF.

The chain employs TRBV5-5 and TRBJ1-2; 12 bases match TRBD1. The CDR3 is 16 residues long. The trim removed 4 bases at V and 5 bases at J, leaving 9 bases unmatched. Germline lookup yields CDR1 SGHKS and CDR2 YYEKEE (reference sequence). CDR3 coding DNA: TGTGCCAGCAGCAGGCCGGGACAGGGGGCCCGGTATGGCTACACCTTC. This gives the protein CASSRPGQGARYGYTF. The full variable domain, in which reference TRBV5-5 and TRBJ1-2 provide the parts outside the CDR3, is DAGVTQSPTHLIKTRGQQVTLRCSPISGHKSVSWYQQVLGQGPQFIFQYYEKEERGRGNFPDRFSARQFPNYSSELNVNALLLGDSALYLCASSRPGQGARYGYTFGSGTRLTVV.

This chain connects TRBV10-2 to TRBJ2-1, with 9 bases that match TRBD2. Per germline, CDR1 WSHSY and CDR2 SAAADI. V shed 10 bases, J shed 5 bases, and the junction held 12 bases outside the gene matches. The length of the CDR3 is 15 residues. CDR3 DNA: TGCGCCACCACCCTCTGGGTAGCGGGGGACAATGAGCAGTTCTTC. This sequence encodes CATTLWVAGDNEQFF.

The chain combines TRBV5-4 with TRBJ2-7; 10 bases line up with TRBD2. This CDR3 is 15 amino acids long. From germline, CDR1 is SGHNT and CDR2 YYREEE (reference sequence). The V and J ends lost 1 base and 6 bases, in that order; junction bases with no gene match: 7. The CDR3 region is CASSLRSGRAGEQYF. CDR3 DNA sequence: TGTGCCAGCAGCTTGAGGAGCGGGAGGGCCGGCGAGCAGTACTTC.

The sample holds a few counts of this clone. Other DNA sequences in the same sample also yield this CDR3. This chain joins TRBV9 and TRBJ1-1, with no clear D. Germline V gives CDR1 SGDLS, CDR2 YYNGEE. The CDR3 has 13 residues. V lost 0 bases and J lost 0, with 3 bases in between. CDR3 DNA: TGTGCCAGCAGCGTAGCAGTGAACACTGAAGCTTTCTTT. It yields the protein CASSVAVNTEAFF. The full variable domain, with the rest looked up from reference TRBV9 and TRBJ1-1, is DSGVTQTPKHLITATGQRVTLRCSPRSGDLSVYWYQQSLDQGLQFLIQYYNGEERAKGNILERFSAQQFPDLHSELNLSSLELGDSALYFCASSVAVNTEAFFGQGTRLTVV.

CDR3 loop: CASSPRRNGYEQYF. As DNA, the CDR3 is TGTGCCAGCAGCCCTCGAAGGAACGGCTACGAGCAGTACTTC. This chain uses TRBV4-2 with TRBJ2-7, with unresolved D. The CDR3 extends over 14 amino acids. V gave up 4 bases and J gave up 3 bases, with 13 bases separating them. CDR1 and CDR2 (germline): LGHNA, YNFKEQ.

The CDR3: CASSDEYGYTF. In nucleotides, the CDR3 is TGTGCCAGCAGTGATGAGTATGGCTACACCTTC. The gene calls are TRBV6-1 and TRBJ1-2; the D is unclear. V lost 3 bases, J lost 5 bases, and 4 bases lay in between. Looked up from germline, CDR1 is MNHNS and CDR2 is SASEGT. This CDR3 is 11 amino acids long.